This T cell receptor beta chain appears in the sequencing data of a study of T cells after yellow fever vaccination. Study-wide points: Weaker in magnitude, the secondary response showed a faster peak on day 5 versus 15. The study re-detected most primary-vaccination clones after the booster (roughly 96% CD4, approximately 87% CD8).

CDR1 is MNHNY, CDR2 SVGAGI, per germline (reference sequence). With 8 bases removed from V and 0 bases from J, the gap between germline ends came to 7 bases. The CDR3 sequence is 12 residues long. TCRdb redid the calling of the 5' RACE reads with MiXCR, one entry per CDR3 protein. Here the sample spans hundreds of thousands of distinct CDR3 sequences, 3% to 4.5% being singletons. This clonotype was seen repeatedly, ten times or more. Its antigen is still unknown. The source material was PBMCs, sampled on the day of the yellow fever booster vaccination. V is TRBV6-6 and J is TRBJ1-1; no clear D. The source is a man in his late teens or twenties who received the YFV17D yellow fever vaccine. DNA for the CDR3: TGTGCCAGCCGGAGGATGAACACTGAAGCTTTCTTT. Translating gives CASRRMNTEAFF.